This TCR beta chain was captured in a study of T cell clonotyping in hematopoietic cell transplantation. Study-level findings and limits: Recipient TCR diversity dropped after transplant; expanded clonotypes rose from day 30 to 180. Graft donor and pretransplant recipient Inverse Simpson Index values predicted broader posttransplant TCR diversity.

Profiled with immunoSEQ multiplex PCR; TCRdb holds only in-frame clones, not every one. The table records over 9,500 clones, roughly 90% of them present only once. A note on this clone: Its antigen is not known.

The sample's time point: recipient sample about 28 days before transplant, after cytoreduction. CDR1 and CDR2 (germline): SGHDN, FVKESK. V was clipped by 3 bases and J by 2 bases, with 18 bases between them. The CDR3 runs 17 residues. J is TRBJ2-3 and V is TRBV14; the D is unclear. The sequence was obtained from a middle-aged woman with acute myeloid leukemia. Some clones in this sample may be carry-over from other donors' samples. The sequencing used peripheral blood mononuclear cells, collected before stem cell transplant. As DNA, the CDR3 is TGTGCCAGCAGCCAGCCGTCTACTATCACCTCCACAGATACGCAGTATTTT. Its translation is CASSQPSTITSTDTQYF. Supplemented by reference TRBV14 and TRBJ2-3, the full variable domain reads EAGVTQFPSHSVIEKGQTVTLRCDPISGHDNLYWYRRVMGKEIKFLLHFVKESKQDESGMPNNRFLAERTGGTYSTLKVQPAELEDSGVYFCASSQPSTITSTDTQYFGPGTRLTVL.